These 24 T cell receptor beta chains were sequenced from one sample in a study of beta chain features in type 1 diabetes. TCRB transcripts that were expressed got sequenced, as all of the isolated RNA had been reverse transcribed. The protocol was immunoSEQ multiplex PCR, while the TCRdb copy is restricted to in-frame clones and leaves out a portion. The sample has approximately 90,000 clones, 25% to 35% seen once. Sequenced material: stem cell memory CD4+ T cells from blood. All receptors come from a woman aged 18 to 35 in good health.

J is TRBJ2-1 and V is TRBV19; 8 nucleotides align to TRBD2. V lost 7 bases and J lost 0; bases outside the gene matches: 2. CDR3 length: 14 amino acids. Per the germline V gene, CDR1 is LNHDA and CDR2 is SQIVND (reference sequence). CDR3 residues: CASKRESSYNEQFF. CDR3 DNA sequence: TGTGCCAGTAAGCGGGAGAGCTCCTACAATGAGCAGTTCTTC. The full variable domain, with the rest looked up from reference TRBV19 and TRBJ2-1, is DGGITQSPKYLFRKEGQNVTLSCEQNLNHDAMYWYRQDPGQGLRLIYYSQIVNDFQKGDIAEGYSVSREKKESFPLTVTSAQKNPTAFYLCASKRESSYNEQFFGPGTRLTVL.

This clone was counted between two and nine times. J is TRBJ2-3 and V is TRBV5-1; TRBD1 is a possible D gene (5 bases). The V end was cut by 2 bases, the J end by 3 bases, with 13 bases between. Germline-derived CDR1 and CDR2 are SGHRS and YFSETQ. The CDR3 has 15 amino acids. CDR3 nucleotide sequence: TGCGCCAGCAGCTTAAACAGGTTGGGGACAGATACGCAGTATTTT. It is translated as CASSLNRLGTDTQYF.

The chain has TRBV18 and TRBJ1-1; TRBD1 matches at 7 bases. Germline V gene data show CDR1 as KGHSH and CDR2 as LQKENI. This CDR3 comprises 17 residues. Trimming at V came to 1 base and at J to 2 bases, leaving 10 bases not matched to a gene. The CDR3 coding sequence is TGTGCCAGCTCACCACAAGACAGGGTGGTTACCAACACTGAAGCTTTCTTT. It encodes CASSPQDRVVTNTEAFF.

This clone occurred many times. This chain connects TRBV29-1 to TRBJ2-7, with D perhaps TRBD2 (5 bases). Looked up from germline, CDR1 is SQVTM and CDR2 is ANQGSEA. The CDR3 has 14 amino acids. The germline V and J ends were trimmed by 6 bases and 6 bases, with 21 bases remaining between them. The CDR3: CSVPLTVLGGEQYF. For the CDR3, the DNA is TGCAGCGTCCCACTGACCGTGTTAGGAGGCGAGCAGTACTTC.

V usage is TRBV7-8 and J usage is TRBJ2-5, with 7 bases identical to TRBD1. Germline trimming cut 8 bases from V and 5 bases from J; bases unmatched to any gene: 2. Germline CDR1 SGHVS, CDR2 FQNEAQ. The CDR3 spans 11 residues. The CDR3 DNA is TGTGCCAGCGCCAGGGGGGAGACCCAGTACTTC. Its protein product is CASARGETQYF.

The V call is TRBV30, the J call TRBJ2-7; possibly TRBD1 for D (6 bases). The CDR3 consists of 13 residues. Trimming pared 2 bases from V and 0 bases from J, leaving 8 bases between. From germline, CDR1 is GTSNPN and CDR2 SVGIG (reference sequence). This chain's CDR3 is CAWSRDNSYEQYF. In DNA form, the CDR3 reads TGTGCCTGGAGTCGGGACAACTCCTACGAGCAGTACTTC.

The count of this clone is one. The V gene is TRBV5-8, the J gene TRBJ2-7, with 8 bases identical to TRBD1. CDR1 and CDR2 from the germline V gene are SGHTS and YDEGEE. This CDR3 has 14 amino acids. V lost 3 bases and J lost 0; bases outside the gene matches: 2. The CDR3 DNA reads TGTGCCAGCAGCTGGACAGGGTTCTCCTACGAGCAGTACTTC. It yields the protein CASSWTGFSYEQYF.

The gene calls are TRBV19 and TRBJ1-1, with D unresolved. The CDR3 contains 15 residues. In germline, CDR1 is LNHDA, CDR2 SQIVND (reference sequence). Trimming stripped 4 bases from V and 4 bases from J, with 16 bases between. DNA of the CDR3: TGTGCCAGTAGTAATCCCCAGGTGATAATCACTGAAGCTTTCTTT. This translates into CASSNPQVIITEAFF.

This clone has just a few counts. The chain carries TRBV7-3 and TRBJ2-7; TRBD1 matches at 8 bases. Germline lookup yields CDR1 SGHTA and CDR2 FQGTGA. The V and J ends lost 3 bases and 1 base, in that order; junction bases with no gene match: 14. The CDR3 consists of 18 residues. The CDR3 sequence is CASSFRQGTRAASYEQYF. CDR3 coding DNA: TGTGCCAGCAGCTTCCGACAGGGGACCAGGGCCGCATCCTACGAGCAGTACTTC.

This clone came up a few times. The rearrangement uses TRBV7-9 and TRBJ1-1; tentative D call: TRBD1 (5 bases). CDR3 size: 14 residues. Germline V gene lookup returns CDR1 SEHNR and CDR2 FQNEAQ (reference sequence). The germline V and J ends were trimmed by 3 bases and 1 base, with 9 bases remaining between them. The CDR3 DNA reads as TGTGCCAGCAGCTTTTCCAGGGCGAACACTGAAGCTTTCTTT. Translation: CASSFSRANTEAFF.

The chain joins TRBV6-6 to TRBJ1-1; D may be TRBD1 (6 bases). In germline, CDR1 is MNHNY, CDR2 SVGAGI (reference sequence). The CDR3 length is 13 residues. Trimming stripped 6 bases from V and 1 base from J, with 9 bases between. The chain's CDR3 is CASSPGQNTEAFF. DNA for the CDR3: TGTGCCAGCAGCCCGGGACAGAACACTGAAGCTTTCTTT.

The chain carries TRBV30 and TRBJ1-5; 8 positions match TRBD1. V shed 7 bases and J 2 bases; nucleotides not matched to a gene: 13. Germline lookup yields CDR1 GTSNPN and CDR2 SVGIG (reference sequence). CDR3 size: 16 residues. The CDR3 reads CAFATGGFVGNQPQHF. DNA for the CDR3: TGTGCCTTCGCTACAGGGGGGTTTGTTGGCAATCAGCCCCAGCATTTT.

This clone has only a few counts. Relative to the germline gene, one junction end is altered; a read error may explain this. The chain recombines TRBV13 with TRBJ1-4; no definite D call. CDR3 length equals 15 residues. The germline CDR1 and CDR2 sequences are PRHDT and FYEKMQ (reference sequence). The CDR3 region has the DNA TGTGCCAGCAGCTTAGTAAGTCTACGTCCTCCGCCGTCAATTTTT. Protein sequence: CASSLVSLRPPPSIF. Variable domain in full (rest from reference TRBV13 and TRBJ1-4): AAGVIQSPRHLIKEKRETATLKCYPIPRHDTVYWYQQGPGQDPQFLISFYEKMQSDKGSIPDRFSAQQFSDYHSELNMSSLELGDSALYFCASSLVSLRPPPSIFGSGTQLSVL.

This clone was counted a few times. This chain's CDR3 is CASSSTSGQMYEQYF. CDR3 nucleotides: TGTGCCAGCAGCTCTACCTCGGGACAGATGTACGAGCAGTACTTC. The gene calls are TRBV7-2 and TRBJ2-7; 7 nucleotides match TRBD1. Per the germline V gene, CDR1 is SGHTA and CDR2 is FQGNSA. Losses at the gene ends were 4 bases for V and 4 bases for J; bases not matched to a gene: 10. This CDR3 contains 15 residues.

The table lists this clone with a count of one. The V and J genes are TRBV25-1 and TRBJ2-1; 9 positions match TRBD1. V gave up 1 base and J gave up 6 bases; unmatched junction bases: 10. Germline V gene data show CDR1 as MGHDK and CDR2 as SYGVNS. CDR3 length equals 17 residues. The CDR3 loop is CASSESPGQGGINEQFF. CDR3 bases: TGTGCCAGCAGTGAATCACCGGGACAGGGTGGGATCAATGAGCAGTTCTTC.

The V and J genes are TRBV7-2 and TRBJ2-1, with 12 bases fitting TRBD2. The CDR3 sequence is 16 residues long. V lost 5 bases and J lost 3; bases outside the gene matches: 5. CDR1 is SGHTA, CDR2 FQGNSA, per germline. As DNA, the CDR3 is TGTGCCAGCAGCACCACGACTAGCGGGGGCTACAATGAGCAGTTCTTC. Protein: CASSTTTSGGYNEQFF.

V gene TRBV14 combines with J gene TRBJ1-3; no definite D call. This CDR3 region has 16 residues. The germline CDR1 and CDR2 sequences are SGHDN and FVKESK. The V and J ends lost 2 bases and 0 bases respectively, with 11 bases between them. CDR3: CASSQLTTVSGNTIYF. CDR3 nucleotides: TGTGCCAGCAGCCAACTAACCACGGTCTCTGGAAACACCATATATTTT. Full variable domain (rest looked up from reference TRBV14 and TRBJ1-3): EAGVTQFPSHSVIEKGQTVTLRCDPISGHDNLYWYRRVMGKEIKFLLHFVKESKQDESGMPNNRFLAERTGGTYSTLKVQPAELEDSGVYFCASSQLTTVSGNTIYFGEGSWLTVV.

The CDR3 region is CASAHGQQNSPLHF. The CDR3 DNA reads as TGTGCCAGCGCTCATGGACAGCAAAATTCACCCCTCCACTTT. The chain carries TRBV6-6 and TRBJ1-6, with TRBD1 as a possible D gene (6 bases). Between the trimmed V and J ends, which lost 8 bases and 7 bases, there was a span of 15 bases. CDR1 and CDR2 from the germline V gene are MNHNY and SVGAGI (reference sequence). The CDR3 totals 14 residues.

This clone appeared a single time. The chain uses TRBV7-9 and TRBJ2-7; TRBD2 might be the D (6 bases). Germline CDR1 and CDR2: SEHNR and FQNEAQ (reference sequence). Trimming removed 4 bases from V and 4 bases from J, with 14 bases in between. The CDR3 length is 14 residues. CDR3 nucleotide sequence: TGTGCCAGCAGCTCCCCGGGACTGATATACGAGCAGTACTTC. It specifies CASSSPGLIYEQYF.

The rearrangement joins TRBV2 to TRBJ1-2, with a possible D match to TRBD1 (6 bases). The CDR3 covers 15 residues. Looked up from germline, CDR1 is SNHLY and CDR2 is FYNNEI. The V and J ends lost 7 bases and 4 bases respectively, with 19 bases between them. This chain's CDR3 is CASNLENRVLYGYTF. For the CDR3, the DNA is TGTGCCAGCAACTTGGAAAACAGGGTACTCTATGGCTACACCTTC.

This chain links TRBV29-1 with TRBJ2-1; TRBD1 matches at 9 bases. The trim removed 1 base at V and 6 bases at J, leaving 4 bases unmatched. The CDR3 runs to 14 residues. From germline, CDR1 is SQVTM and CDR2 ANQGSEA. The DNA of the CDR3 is TGCAGCGTTGAAGGGGGACAGGGACGCAATGAGCAGTTCTTC. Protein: CSVEGGQGRNEQFF.

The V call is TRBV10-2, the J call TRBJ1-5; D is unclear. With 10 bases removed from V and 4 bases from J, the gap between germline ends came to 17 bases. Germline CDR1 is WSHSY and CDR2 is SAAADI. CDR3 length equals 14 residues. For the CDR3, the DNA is TGCGCCACCACCACCCCCGGTGCGAATCAGCCCCAGCATTTT. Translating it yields CATTTPGANQPQHF.

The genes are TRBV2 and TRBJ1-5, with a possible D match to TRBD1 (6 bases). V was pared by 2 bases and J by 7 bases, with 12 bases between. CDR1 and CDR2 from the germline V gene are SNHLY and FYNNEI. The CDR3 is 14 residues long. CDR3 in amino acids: CASSEQGREQPQHF. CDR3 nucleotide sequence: TGTGCCAGCAGTGAACAGGGGAGGGAGCAGCCCCAGCATTTT. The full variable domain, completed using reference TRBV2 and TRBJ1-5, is EPEVTQTPSHQVTQMGQEVILRCVPISNHLYFYWYRQILGQKVEFLVSFYNNEISEKSEIFDDQFSVERPDGSNFTLKIRSTKLEDSAMYFCASSEQGREQPQHFGDGTRLSIL.

The CDR3, as DNA: TGTGCCTGGGCCCCTCTCTTTAGGGACCCGGGGGAGCAGTACTTC. Amino acid sequence: CAWAPLFRDPGEQYF. This chain uses TRBV30 with TRBJ2-5; a weak D match, TRBD2 (6 bases). The V end lost 5 bases, the J end lost 11 bases, and 27 bases lay between the germline ends. From germline, CDR1 is GTSNPN and CDR2 SVGIG (reference sequence). This CDR3 has 15 amino acids.